Presented here are 25 T cell receptor beta chains from one specimen sequenced in a study of blood T cell repertoires in COVID-19 (dated by TCRdb to about 2020). The library was built by means of the immunoSEQ multiplex PCR assay. The immuneACCESS repertoire file appears here via TCRdb, limited to in-frame rearrangements. These files lack a portion of the clones; in checked studies, under half of the deficit traces to unresolved V genes, and the cause of the others is not known. This sample lists 140,000 or so clones; approximately 80% were detected once. The ten largest clonotypes hold over 15% of the sample. Sequencing was done on a sample of peripheral blood. These receptors all come from a man aged 50-59 years with acute or convalescent COVID-19.

V gene TRBV11-2 combines with J gene TRBJ2-5; tentatively, D is TRBD2 (6 bases). Trimming took off 6 bases at V and 5 bases at J, with 19 bases between the two ends. The germline gives CDR1 SGHAT, CDR2 FQNNGV. The CDR3 covers 15 residues. The CDR3 nucleotides are TGTGCCAGCAGTCGAAGCAGGGAGGTTTGGGAGACCCAGTACTTC. Its protein product is CASSRSREVWETQYF. The whole variable domain, remainder taken from reference TRBV11-2 and TRBJ2-5, is EAGVAQSPRYKIIEKRQSVAFWCNPISGHATLYWYQQILGQGPKLLIQFQNNGVVDDSQLPKDRFSAERLKGVDSTLKIQPAKLEDSAVYLCASSRSREVWETQYFGPGTRLLVL.

The chain is built from TRBV12-2 and TRBJ1-1; TRBD1, as called in the table, went unchecked against the DNA. TRBV12-2 is flagged as a pseudogene. CDR3 size: 16 residues. CDR3 protein: CASRPLSRQGWTEAFF. Here the CDR3 DNA reads TGTGCAAGTCGCCCTTTGTCCCGACAGGGGTGGACTGAAGCTTTCTTT.

The V and J genes are TRBV3-1 (or the pseudogene TRBV3-2) and TRBJ1-2, with 11 bases fitting TRBD1. CDR1 and CDR2 (germline): LGHDT, YNNKEL (reference sequence). CDR3 length: 14 residues. Trimming took 8 bases from V and 5 from J; bases not matched to a gene: 7. The CDR3 DNA reads as TGTGCCAGCGCCTCAAGGGACAGGGGGTATGGCTACACCTTC. Translation: CASASRDRGYGYTF.

The genes are TRBV27 and TRBJ2-2; 7 positions agree with TRBD1. The germline V gene encodes CDR1 MNHEY and CDR2 SMNVEV (reference sequence). V shed 5 bases, J shed 4 bases, and the junction held 7 bases outside the gene matches. The CDR3 has 15 residues. The CDR3 reads CASSTRQGGTGELFF. CDR3 sequence (DNA): TGTGCCAGCAGTACCCGACAGGGTGGCACCGGGGAGCTGTTTTTT.

The J gene is TRBJ2-1, the V gene TRBV5-4; TRBD1 matches 12 bases. Germline V lookup: CDR1 SGHNT, CDR2 YYREEE (reference sequence). J lost 0 bases, V lost 3 bases, and 4 bases had no gene match. This CDR3 comprises 17 residues. Written as DNA, the CDR3 is TGTGCCAGCAGCTCGGGGACAGGGGGCGTCTCCTACAATGAGCAGTTCTTC. It specifies CASSSGTGGVSYNEQFF.

The rearrangement uses TRBV14 and TRBJ1-4; 8 bases are a match to TRBD1. Trimming at V came to 1 base and at J to 6 bases, leaving 7 bases not matched to a gene. Per the germline V gene, CDR1 is SGHDN and CDR2 is FVKESK. The CDR3 length is 16 residues. The DNA for the CDR3 is TGTGCCAGCAGCCAAGGCAGCGGACAGGGTGATGAAAAACTGTTTTTT. This codes for CASSQGSGQGDEKLFF.

V gene TRBV6-6 combines with J gene TRBJ1-2, with a weak D call TRBD1 (6 bases). This CDR3 is 13 amino acids long. Trimming took 2 bases from V and 3 from J, leaving 7 bases between them. The germline gives CDR1 MNHNY, CDR2 SVGAGI (reference sequence). The CDR3 spells CASSYGQYYGYTF. The CDR3 region has the DNA TGTGCCAGCAGTTACGGACAGTACTATGGCTACACCTTC.

V gene TRBV30 combines with J gene TRBJ1-2; TRBD1 is a possible D gene (6 bases). V was clipped by 0 bases and J by 8 bases, with 22 bases between them. Germline values: CDR1 GTSNPN, CDR2 SVGIG (reference sequence). The CDR3 is 16 residues long. The DNA for the CDR3 is TGTGCCTGGAGTGTAAAATGGAGTCAGGGGAAGGGCGGCTACACCTTC. Residues: CAWSVKWSQGKGGYTF.

The chain combines TRBV19 with TRBJ2-5, with 10 nucleotides matching TRBD1. Germline V gene lookup returns CDR1 LNHDA and CDR2 SQIVND (reference sequence). This CDR3 has 16 residues. Losses at the gene ends were 3 bases for V and 9 bases for J; bases not matched to a gene: 13. CDR3 loop: CASSIDGTGAGAAQYF. CDR3 in DNA: TGTGCCAGTAGTATTGATGGGACAGGGGCCGGAGCGGCCCAGTACTTC.

This chain links TRBV2 with TRBJ2-1; the D gene is possibly TRBD1 (6 bases). From germline, CDR1 is SNHLY and CDR2 FYNNEI. Trimming shortened V by 7 bases and J by 5 bases, and 18 bases separated the two germline ends. The CDR3 extends over 15 amino acids. CDR3 loop: CASTPWTVSDNEQFF. The CDR3 DNA follows: TGTGCCAGCACCCCATGGACAGTCTCGGACAATGAGCAGTTCTTC.

This clone was seen only once. The chain uses TRBV10-3 and TRBJ2-2; 10 nucleotides agree with TRBD1. This CDR3 has 15 amino acids. The V gene end was trimmed by 6 bases and the J gene end by 1 base; junction bases not matched to a gene: 2. Germline V gene lookup returns CDR1 ENHRY and CDR2 SYGVKD. The CDR3 DNA sequence: TGTGCCATCAGGGGGACAGGGGAGAACACCGGGGAGCTGTTTTTT. Amino acid sequence: CAIRGTGENTGELFF.

The CDR3: CASSAAGTESSYNSPLHF. The CDR3 DNA reads as TGTGCCAGCAGCGCGGCGGGGACGGAGAGCTCCTATAATTCACCCCTCCACTTT. V and J are TRBV5-6 and TRBJ1-6; a weak D match, TRBD1 (5 bases). Trimming removed 4 bases at V and 0 bases at J, with 17 bases between. CDR3 length: 18 residues. Per the germline V gene, CDR1 is SGHDT and CDR2 is YYEEEE. The whole variable domain, filled in from reference TRBV5-6 and TRBJ1-6, reads DAGVTQSPTHLIKTRGQQVTLRCSPKSGHDTVSWYQQALGQGPQFIFQYYEEEERQRGNFPDRFSGHQFPNYSSELNVNALLLGDSALYLCASSAAGTESSYNSPLHFGNGTRLTVT.

In this sample, this clone turned up once. The V gene is TRBV3-1 (or the pseudogene TRBV3-2), the J gene TRBJ2-2; 10 bases line up with TRBD2. With 4 bases clipped from V and 4 bases from J, the junction kept 9 bases outside the gene matches. CDR1 is LGHDT, CDR2 YNNKEL, per germline (reference sequence). The CDR3 has 17 amino acids. CDR3: CASSPWAVAGGTGELFF. CDR3 DNA sequence: TGTGCCAGCAGCCCCTGGGCGGTAGCGGGGGGCACCGGGGAGCTGTTTTTT.

This chain uses TRBV5-5 with TRBJ2-7, with 7 bases that match TRBD2. Germline-derived CDR1 and CDR2 are SGHKS and YYEKEE (reference sequence). The junction had 10 bases not matched to a gene; V was cut back by 4 bases and J by 6 bases. This CDR3 has 14 residues. CDR3 nucleotide sequence: TGTGCCAGCAGCCTCGGGGCTGGGGGGGGCGAGCAGTACGTC. Translating gives CASSLGAGGGEQYV.

The gene calls are TRBV18 and TRBJ2-5; 10 positions agree with TRBD2. The CDR3 runs to 17 residues. CDR1 and CDR2 (germline): KGHSH, LQKENI. V shed 1 base and J 6 bases; nucleotides not matched to a gene: 11. CDR3 coding DNA: TGTGCCAGCTCACCACGCGAGAGCGGGGGGGCCGAACAGACCCAGTACTTC. Residues: CASSPRESGGAEQTQYF.

The chain combines TRBV27 with TRBJ2-5; 7 bases align to TRBD1. The germline V gene has CDR1 MNHEY and CDR2 SMNVEV (reference sequence). The length of the CDR3 is 17 residues. The V segment lost 2 bases and the J segment 5 bases; nucleotides outside the gene matches: 14. CDR3 sequence: CASSLAFATGREETQYF. The CDR3 coding sequence is TGTGCCAGCAGTTTAGCTTTTGCGACAGGGAGAGAGGAGACCCAGTACTTC.

The chain joins TRBV5-1 to TRBJ2-1; possible D gene TRBD2, 6 bases. Germline lookup yields CDR1 SGHRS and CDR2 YFSETQ. The CDR3 spans 13 residues. Trimming shortened V by 1 base and J by 9 bases, and 11 bases separated the two germline ends. The CDR3 region has the DNA TGCGCCAGCAGCTTGTTGCGGGGCAGTGAGCAGTTCTTC. This encodes CASSLLRGSEQFF.

The genes are TRBV4-1 and TRBJ1-5; D is undetermined. V was trimmed by 1 base and J by 0 bases, leaving 10 bases between them. The CDR3 extends over 16 amino acids. The germline CDR1 and CDR2 sequences are MGHRA and YSYEKL. The CDR3 DNA is TGCGCCAGCAGCCAAGCCCACGGGTATAGCAATCAGCCCCAGCATTTT. It encodes CASSQAHGYSNQPQHF.

The chain has TRBV7-8 and TRBJ1-3; unclear D gene. V lost 5 bases to trimming and J lost 2 bases, with 13 bases between them. The CDR3 consists of 15 residues. The germline gives CDR1 SGHVS, CDR2 FQNEAQ. The CDR3 coding sequence is TGTGCCAGCAGCCGTCCTCGGGTGCCTGGAAACACCATATATTTT. Translated: CASSRPRVPGNTIYF.

The rearrangement uses TRBV18 and TRBJ2-1, with 7 positions matching TRBD2. Unmatched junction bases numbered 2, after V lost 2 bases and J lost 1 base. Germline CDR1 reads KGHSH; CDR2 reads LQKENI. The CDR3 runs 15 residues. The CDR3 DNA is TGTGCCAGCTCACCAAGCGGGGATTCCTACAATGAGCAGTTCTTC. It yields the protein CASSPSGDSYNEQFF.

This clone has just a few counts. This chain joins TRBV18 and TRBJ1-1; no definite D call. The CDR3 has 15 residues. Germline assignment: CDR1 KGHSH and CDR2 LQKENI. Trimming cost V 3 bases and J 5 bases, with 16 bases left between them. CDR3 bases: TGTGCCAGCTCACCCGTGGCAGATTTAACAACTGAAGCTTTCTTT. It specifies CASSPVADLTTEAFF.

This clone was recorded only once. This chain uses TRBV19 with TRBJ1-4; unclear D gene. Germline values: CDR1 LNHDA, CDR2 SQIVND (reference sequence). The CDR3 loop spans 13 amino acids. Trimming cost V 5 bases and J 3 bases, with 7 bases left between them. The CDR3, as DNA: TGTGCCAGTAGTCCCGGGGCTAATGAAAAACTGTTTTTT. Protein product: CASSPGANEKLFF.

This clone was recorded once. J is TRBJ1-6 and V is TRBV4-1; TRBD1 aligns across 7 bases. V lost 0 bases to trimming and J lost 9 bases; unmatched junction nucleotides: 8. Germline CDR1 is MGHRA and CDR2 is YSYEKL. There are 16 residues in the CDR3. This CDR3 reads CASSQDGAGGFSPLHF. CDR3 DNA sequence: TGCGCCAGCAGCCAAGATGGGGCAGGGGGTTTTTCACCCCTCCACTTT.

This chain connects TRBV29-1 to TRBJ2-5; perhaps TRBD1 as D (6 bases). Germline CDR1 is SQVTM and CDR2 is ANQGSEA. Trimming removed 1 base from V and 0 bases from J, with 9 bases in between. This CDR3 contains 14 residues. DNA for the CDR3: TGCAGCGTTGAAGGCCGGACAGACCAAGAGACCCAGTACTTC. It yields the protein CSVEGRTDQETQYF.

This chain connects TRBV5-1 to TRBJ1-1; a weak D match, TRBD1 (5 bases). Trimming cost V 2 bases and J 3 bases, with 11 bases left between them. Germline V gives CDR1 SGHRS, CDR2 YFSETQ. The CDR3 has 14 amino acids. In DNA form, the CDR3 reads TGCGCCAGCAGCTTCTATCAGGGCTACACTGAAGCTTTCTTT. This codes for CASSFYQGYTEAFF.